The 4 T cell receptor beta chains given below trace back to one sample, sequenced in a study of post-analysis software for immune sequencing data. TCR beta cDNA libraries included unique molecular identifiers. TCRdb reanalysed the PCR reads using MiXCR and keeps one entry per CDR3 protein. The sample has about 620,000 distinct CDR3 sequences, roughly 40% seen once. Findings of the study overall: Patients had higher frequencies than controls of roughly five TRBV segments, including TRBV5-6, TRBV5-1 and TRBV20-1.

These receptors have no identified antigens. The sequencing sample was made of blood. The receptors here all came from a girl between 10 and 17 years old with multiple sclerosis.

This clonotype appeared a few times. This sequence joins TRBV12-3 or TRBV12-4 and TRBJ1-2; D perhaps matches TRBD1 (6 bases). This CDR3 is 15 amino acids long. Between the trimmed V and J ends, which lost 5 bases and 8 bases, there was a span of 21 bases. CDR3 sequence (DNA): TGTGCCAGCAGTCGGGGGGCGGGCGCGGACGACGGCTACACCTTC. Protein product: CASSRGAGADDGYTF.

The chain combines TRBV29-1 with TRBJ2-1; a weak D match, TRBD1 (5 bases). Trimming removed 1 base at V and 10 bases at J, with 17 bases between. Looked up from germline, CDR1 is SQVTM and CDR2 is ANQGSEA. The CDR3 has 14 amino acids. CDR3 region: CSVEGQGRRYEQFF. Here the CDR3 DNA reads TGCAGCGTTGAAGGGCAGGGAAGGAGATACGAGCAGTTCTTC.

The J gene is TRBJ2-1, the V gene TRBV5-1; the match to TRBD1 covers 9 bases. The ends lost 6 bases at V and 9 bases at J; junction bases unmatched: 13. The CDR3 is made up of 15 amino acids. CDR1 SGHRS and CDR2 YFSETQ come from the germline V gene. The CDR3 DNA reads as TGCGCCAGCAAACAAGACGGGACAGGGCGTACTGAGCAGTTCTTC. Translated: CASKQDGTGRTEQFF.

This chain connects TRBV30 to TRBJ2-7, with D perhaps matching TRBD1 or TRBD2 (6 bases each). Germline V gene sequence: CDR1 GTSNPN, CDR2 SVGIG (reference sequence). The ends were cut back, 5 bases at V and 6 bases at J, with 17 bases in the middle. CDR3 length equals 13 residues. The CDR3 DNA is TGTGCCTGGGCCGGGGGCAACTGGGGCGAGCAGTACTTC. Protein product: CAWAGGNWGEQYF.